This TCR beta chain is from a study of CD8 T cells in ankylosing spondylitis. General observations from the study: A motif of 7 to 9 highly homologous TCR beta variants was seen as apparently characteristic of ankylosing spondylitis blood. Some motif variants had been reported before (in reactive arthritis synovial fluid and blood). As reported, disease-linked clones showed significant enrichment in matched ankylosing spondylitis synovial fluid.

In regard to this clonotype: No antigen is known for it.

The authors made TCR beta libraries by quantitative 5'-RACE with molecular barcodes. Via MiXCR, TCRdb re-called the 5' RACE reads, giving one row per CDR3 protein. The repertoire includes fewer than 250,000 distinct CDR3 sequences, roughly a third of them detected once, and roughly 4.2% sits in the top ten. The germline V gene encodes CDR1 SGDLS and CDR2 YYNGEE. V gave up 2 bases and J gave up 5 bases; unmatched junction bases: 1. CDR3 length: 13 residues. Sequences were obtained from blood, either unsorted or a sorted T cell fraction (not recorded which). The TCR comes from a male donor with ankylosing spondylitis or in good health (not recorded which). V usage is TRBV9 and J usage is TRBJ2-1; 7 bases line up with TRBD1. CDR3 in amino acids: CASSVDRDNEQFF. The DNA of the CDR3 is TGTGCCAGCAGCGTCGACAGGGACAATGAGCAGTTCTTC.